This paragraph covers one TCR beta chain sequence. Its antigen is not known. The sample belongs to a study of T cell responses to AZD1222 COVID-19 vaccine. Findings of the study overall: Spike-wide coverage was observed for vaccine-associated CD4 TCRs, with dominant responses at 160-218 and 743-854.

The table came from immunoSEQ multiplex PCR; TCRdb's copy has only in-frame clones and leaves some out. The repertoire consists of roughly 170,000 clones, with about 91% occurring once and the leading ten covering approximately 0.49%. The germline gives CDR1 SGHAT, CDR2 FQNNGV. V lost 1 base to trimming and J lost 1 base, with 9 bases between them. The CDR3 totals 15 residues. The sample in question was peripheral blood, obtained on day 0 of AZD1222 vaccination. The chain couples TRBV11-2 to TRBJ2-3; the D is unclear. The sequence was collected from an adult in good health. As DNA, the CDR3 is TGTGCCAGCAGCTTAGCTTCGGACCGCACAGATACGCAGTATTTT. This codes for CASSLASDRTDTQYF.